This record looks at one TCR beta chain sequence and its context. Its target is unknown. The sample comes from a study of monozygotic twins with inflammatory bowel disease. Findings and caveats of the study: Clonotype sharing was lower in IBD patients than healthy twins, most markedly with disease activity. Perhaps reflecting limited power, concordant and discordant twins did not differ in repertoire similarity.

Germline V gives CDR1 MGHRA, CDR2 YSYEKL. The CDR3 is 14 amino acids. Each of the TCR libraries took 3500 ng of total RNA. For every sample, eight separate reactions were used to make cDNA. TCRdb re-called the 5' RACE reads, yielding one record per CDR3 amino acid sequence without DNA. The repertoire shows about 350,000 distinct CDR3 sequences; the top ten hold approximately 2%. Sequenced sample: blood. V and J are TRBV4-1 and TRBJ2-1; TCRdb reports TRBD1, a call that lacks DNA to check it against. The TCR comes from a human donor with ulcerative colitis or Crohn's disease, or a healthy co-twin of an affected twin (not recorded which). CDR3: CASSRGGVYNEQFF.